Shown below are 32 T cell receptor beta chains from a single sample sequenced in a study of blood T cells in healthy people across ages (dated by TCRdb to the mid-2010s). Library preparation employed 5' RACE. Sequencing was carried out with an Illumina HiSeq 2500. A second roughly 6 to 12 cycle PCR used a sample-barcoded 5' primer and a J-beta primer mix. TCRdb passed the public sequencing reads through fastp at Q25 and MiXCR, retaining productive beta sequences. When rows share a CDR3 protein, they turn into one entry using the most common DNA and genes. The sample includes roughly 800,000 distinct CDR3 sequences, with roughly 64% observed a single time. The top ten clones comprise around 22% of the sample. Sequencing was done on a sample of blood. All receptors come from a man aged 30 to 39 in good health.

The V call is TRBV6-5, the J call TRBJ2-7; TRBD2 agrees at 8 bases. Losses at the gene ends were 4 bases for V and 6 bases for J; bases not matched to a gene: 14. The CDR3 runs 16 residues. The germline V gene encodes CDR1 MNHEY and CDR2 SVGAGI. The CDR3 region is CASSCRPPAGALEQYF. As DNA, the CDR3 is TGTGCCAGCAGTTGCCGACCCCCAGCGGGAGCCCTCGAGCAGTACTTC.

The chain carries TRBV7-3 and TRBJ2-3; D is uncertain. Germline CDR1 is SGHTA and CDR2 is FQGTGA. V shed 5 bases and J shed 1 base, with 7 bases lying between them. The CDR3 loop spans 13 amino acids. The CDR3 region has the DNA TGTGCCAGCAGCGCAACTGGCACAGATACGCAGTATTTT. This sequence encodes CASSATGTDTQYF.

The V call is TRBV18, the J call TRBJ2-1, with TRBD2 matching over 9 bases. V gave up 6 bases and J gave up 6 bases; unmatched junction bases: 15. CDR1 and CDR2 (germline): KGHSH, LQKENI. The CDR3 contains 17 residues. The CDR3 DNA is TGTGCCAGCTCGGGTGTCTCGGTGGGACTAGCTTTCAATGAGCAGTTCTTC. Amino acids: CASSGVSVGLAFNEQFF.

In this sample, this clonotype turned up a few times. This chain joins TRBV29-1 and TRBJ2-7; D ambiguous. This CDR3 region has 14 residues. CDR1 and CDR2 from the germline V gene are SQVTM and ANQGSEA. Trimming left V 4 bases short and J 2 bases short, with 15 bases between. The CDR3 DNA reads as TGCAGCGTTGCGGAAGGAAAAAGAACCTACGAGCAGTACTTC. Its protein is CSVAEGKRTYEQYF.

This clonotype appeared a few times. The chain uses TRBV7-9 and TRBJ1-2; no definite D call. This CDR3 is 15 amino acids long. V shed 7 bases and J shed 8 bases, with 23 bases lying between them. Germline values: CDR1 SEHNR, CDR2 FQNEAQ (reference sequence). CDR3 protein: CASNSLISRFDGYTF. The CDR3 region has the DNA TGTGCCAGCAACAGCTTAATCTCTCGGTTTGACGGCTACACCTTC.

This clonotype is a singleton in its sample. The junction does not match germline at one end; this may be a read error. The chain uses TRBV15 and TRBJ1-5; D is uncertain. Germline loops: CDR1 LNHNV, CDR2 YYDKDF (reference sequence). The CDR3 spans 13 residues. The CDR3 reads CATSRGKYQPRHF. As DNA, the CDR3 is TGTGCCACCAGCAGAGGCAAGTATCAGCCCCGGCATTTT.

This chain connects TRBV20-1 to TRBJ2-1, with a tentative D call TRBD2 (6 bases). V was shortened by 0 bases and J by 8 bases, with 17 bases between the two germline ends. The CDR3 is 15 amino acids. The germline CDR1 and CDR2 sequences are DFQATT and SNEGSKA (reference sequence). The CDR3, as DNA: TGCAGTGCTAGAGATGGGTCGGACTATGGGGATGAGCAGTTCTTC. This sequence encodes CSARDGSDYGDEQFF.

V and J are TRBV20-1 and TRBJ2-5; D is unclear. The CDR3 is 13 amino acids. Germline V gene sequence: CDR1 DFQATT, CDR2 SNEGSKA (reference sequence). V dropped 3 bases and J dropped 3 bases, with 11 bases sitting between them. The CDR3 DNA reads as TGCAGTGCTAGGAAGGGCAATGAAGAGACCCAGTACTTC. It codes for CSARKGNEETQYF.

This chain joins TRBV7-8 and TRBJ2-4, with D possibly matching TRBD2 (6 bases). The ends were cut back, 5 bases at V and 13 bases at J, with 24 bases in the middle. The CDR3 runs to 15 residues. In germline, CDR1 is SGHVS, CDR2 FQNEAQ. The CDR3 DNA follows: TGTGCCAGCAGCCCGGCGGGGAGACCCCGAGGTGCGCAGTACTTC. It specifies CASSPAGRPRGAQYF.

The rearrangement uses TRBV25-1 and TRBJ1-2, with D perhaps matching TRBD1 (5 bases). The CDR3 loop spans 13 amino acids. V shed 2 bases and J shed 3 bases, with 7 bases lying between them. CDR1 and CDR2 (germline): MGHDK, SYGVNS. The CDR3 region has the DNA TGTGCCAGCAGTGAACAGGGACACTATGGCTACACCTTC. Its protein product is CASSEQGHYGYTF.

This chain joins TRBV13 and TRBJ1-6, with a possible D match to TRBD1 (5 bases). The ends were cut back, 8 bases at V and 7 bases at J, with 15 bases in the middle. Germline values: CDR1 PRHDT, CDR2 FYEKMQ (reference sequence). The CDR3 runs to 14 residues. The DNA for the CDR3 is TGTGCCAGCCAATTCAGGGCCTTAAATTCACCCCTCCACTTT. Its protein is CASQFRALNSPLHF.

This clonotype has only one observation. The chain joins TRBV7-2 to TRBJ2-7; no definite D call. Germline loops: CDR1 SGHTA, CDR2 FQGNSA. The CDR3 has 14 residues. V was shortened by 1 base and J by 1 base, with 8 bases between the two germline ends. CDR3 bases: TGTGCCAGCAGCTTAGATCGCGTTTCCTACGAGCAGTACTTC. Translated, it gives CASSLDRVSYEQYF.

This clonotype was picked up one time. The chain employs TRBV4-2 and TRBJ2-6; D is unclear. Trimming stripped 4 bases from V and 3 bases from J, with 10 bases between. Germline CDR1 reads LGHNA; CDR2 reads YNFKEQ. CDR3 size: 15 residues. The CDR3 DNA follows: TGTGCCAGCAGCCCAGACTTTGGTGGGGCCAACGTCCTGACTTTC. This gives the protein CASSPDFGGANVLTF.

A few counts support this clonotype. The J gene is TRBJ2-1, the V gene TRBV28; weak D call: TRBD1 (6 bases). Germline V gene sequence: CDR1 MDHEN, CDR2 SYDVKM. The CDR3 has 11 amino acids. V shed 2 bases and J shed 13 bases, with 9 bases lying between them. The CDR3 DNA sequence: TGTGCCAGCAGTTTAGCGACAGGACAGTTCTTC. Residues: CASSLATGQFF.

The V call is TRBV7-2, the J call TRBJ2-7; tentatively, D is TRBD1 (5 bases). The V gene's germline CDR1 is SGHTA and CDR2 FQGNSA. With 5 bases removed from V and 1 base from J, the gap between germline ends came to 12 bases. CDR3 length: 14 amino acids. The CDR3 spells CASSQGLQSYEQYF. CDR3 DNA: TGTGCCAGCAGCCAGGGTCTGCAGTCCTACGAGCAGTACTTC.

The chain carries TRBV25-1 and TRBJ1-1, with 7 bases that match TRBD1. The CDR3 sequence is 19 residues long. Germline CDR1 MGHDK, CDR2 SYGVNS. With 5 bases clipped from V and 2 bases from J, the junction kept 20 bases outside the gene matches. The CDR3 here is CASSKIQGFYRNTNTEAFF. For the CDR3, the DNA is TGTGCCAGCAGTAAGATACAGGGGTTCTATAGGAATACTAACACTGAAGCTTTCTTT. The complete variable domain, with remaining parts taken from reference TRBV25-1 and TRBJ1-1, reads EADIYQTPRYLVIGTGKKITLECSQTMGHDKMYWYQQDPGMELHLIHYSYGVNSTEKGDLSSESTVSRIRTEHFPLTLESARPSHTSQYLCASSKIQGFYRNTNTEAFFGQGTRLTVV.

This clonotype was recorded a few times. The chain links TRBV4-1 to TRBJ2-1; 10 nucleotides agree with TRBD2. Germline V gene data show CDR1 as MGHRA and CDR2 as YSYEKL. The trim removed 0 bases at V and 9 bases at J, leaving 8 bases unmatched. This CDR3 has 16 amino acids. The CDR3 sequence is CASSQDVSGGRGEQFF. CDR3 nucleotide sequence: TGCGCCAGCAGCCAAGATGTTAGCGGGGGGCGGGGTGAGCAGTTCTTC.

There are a few counts of this clonotype. The V and J genes are TRBV11-2 and TRBJ2-5; 7 nucleotides agree with TRBD1. The J call could be wrong; TRBJ2-7 is a better fit for the DNA end. The CDR3 contains 15 residues. The germline gives CDR1 SGHAT, CDR2 FQNNGV. The CDR3 DNA reads TGTGCCAGCAGCCACGGGACAGAGCCGTACTACGAGCAGTACTTC. The encoded protein is CASSHGTEPYYEQYF.

The chain recombines TRBV5-1 with TRBJ2-2; D possibly corresponds to TRBD1 (6 bases). In germline, CDR1 is SGHRS, CDR2 YFSETQ. The CDR3 extends over 16 amino acids. Trimming took 2 bases from V and 7 from J, leaving 18 bases between them. The chain's CDR3 is CASSLPSTGLSGELFF. The CDR3 DNA reads TGCGCCAGCAGCTTACCCTCTACAGGGTTAAGCGGGGAGCTGTTTTTT.

This clonotype was counted only a few times. V and J are TRBV29-1 and TRBJ1-1, with 8 bases aligning to TRBD1. J gave up 1 base and V 7 bases, and 5 bases lay outside the gene matches. Germline assignment: CDR1 SQVTM and CDR2 ANQGSEA. CDR3 length equals 13 residues. Here the CDR3 reads CSGSRGQNTEAFF. The CDR3 nucleotides are TGCAGCGGGTCCAGGGGGCAGAACACTGAAGCTTTCTTT.

The chain employs TRBV27 and TRBJ2-1, with D perhaps TRBD1 (6 bases). The V gene lost 4 bases and the J gene lost 3 bases, with 13 bases spanning the gap. The V gene's germline CDR1 is MNHEY and CDR2 SMNVEV (reference sequence). This CDR3 comprises 15 residues. The CDR3 is CASSSALGHYNEQFF. Written as DNA, the CDR3 is TGTGCCAGCAGTTCCGCTTTGGGACACTACAATGAGCAGTTCTTC.

This clonotype was counted a few times. The chain recombines TRBV5-1 with TRBJ2-1, with 10 positions matching TRBD2. V shed 5 bases and J 0 bases; nucleotides not matched to a gene: 5. The length of the CDR3 is 16 residues. Germline CDR1 reads SGHRS; CDR2 reads YFSETQ. CDR3 in DNA: TGCGCCAGCAGGGGTAGCGGGGGGAACTCCTACAATGAGCAGTTCTTC. Translating it yields CASRGSGGNSYNEQFF.

The chain uses TRBV7-9 and TRBJ2-5, with D possibly matching TRBD1 (5 bases). The DNA end is more similar to TRBJ2-4, so the J call may be wrong. In germline, CDR1 is SEHNR, CDR2 FQNEAQ (reference sequence). This CDR3 contains 15 residues. The CDR3 loop reads CASSLGGALINIQYF. The CDR3 nucleotides read TGTGCCAGCAGCTTAGGTGGGGCCCTAATAAACATTCAGTACTTC.

The rearrangement links TRBV4-1 to TRBJ2-3; D unclear. The V gene lost 2 bases and the J gene lost 4 bases, with 10 bases spanning the gap. CDR1 MGHRA and CDR2 YSYEKL come from the germline V gene. This CDR3 is 14 amino acids long. The CDR3 sequence is CASSQLGWADTQYF. The CDR3 DNA sequence: TGCGCCAGCAGCCAATTGGGGTGGGCAGATACGCAGTATTTT.

The genes are TRBV20-1 and TRBJ2-7; 7 bases fit TRBD2. The CDR3 totals 13 residues. V lost 8 bases to trimming and J lost 3 bases; unmatched junction nucleotides: 10. From germline, CDR1 is DFQATT and CDR2 SNEGSKA (reference sequence). The CDR3 region has the DNA TGCAGTCTGCTAATATCTAGCGGCTACGAGCAGTACTTC. Translated: CSLLISSGYEQYF.

This chain joins TRBV7-6 and TRBJ1-2; 8 nucleotides align to TRBD1. This CDR3 is 17 amino acids long. V shed 5 bases, J shed 2 bases, and the junction held 13 bases outside the gene matches. Germline V gene lookup returns CDR1 SGHVS and CDR2 FNYEAQ. Written as DNA, the CDR3 is TGTGCCAGCAGCGCGTACCCCGGGACAGGCGCCAACTATGGCTACACCTTC. Encoded protein: CASSAYPGTGANYGYTF.

In its sample, this clonotype was seen a few times. The CDR3 DNA follows: TGTGCCAGCAGCCACGGTAGCGGGGGGGCTTGGGAGCAGTTCTTC. This codes for CASSHGSGGAWEQFF. The J gene is TRBJ2-1, the V gene TRBV6-6, with TRBD2 matching over 11 bases. Germline CDR1 is MNHNY and CDR2 is SVGAGI (reference sequence). The CDR3 has 15 amino acids. V lost 6 bases, J lost 10 bases, and 11 bases stayed unmatched.

V usage is TRBV24-1 and J usage is TRBJ1-5, with 7 bases aligning to TRBD1. CDR1 KGHDR and CDR2 SFDVKD come from the germline V gene. V gave up 2 bases and J gave up 7 bases; unmatched junction bases: 7. This CDR3 spans 15 amino acids. The CDR3 DNA follows: TGTGCCACCAGTGATTCGGGGACAGCTAGGCAGCCCCAGCATTTT. Protein sequence: CATSDSGTARQPQHF.

The chain joins TRBV4-2 to TRBJ2-1; 10 nucleotides align to TRBD1. Germline CDR1 and CDR2: LGHNA and YNFKEQ. The V gene end was trimmed by 4 bases and the J gene end by 8 bases; junction bases not matched to a gene: 5. This CDR3 is built from 14 residues. CDR3 in DNA: TGTGCCAGCAGCCCCGGGACAGGGGTGGATGAGCAGTTCTTC. Its translation is CASSPGTGVDEQFF.

The V and J genes are TRBV20-1 and TRBJ2-7, with unresolved D. From germline, CDR1 is DFQATT and CDR2 SNEGSKA (reference sequence). The CDR3 sequence is 14 residues long. V lost 5 bases and J lost 0, with 14 bases in between. The CDR3 coding sequence is TGCAGTGCTCCCCGGACCCTCGGCTCCTACGAGCAGTACTTC. Its protein is CSAPRTLGSYEQYF.

V usage is TRBV20-1 and J usage is TRBJ2-5; TRBD1 might be the D (6 bases). The J call is in doubt because the DNA end fits TRBJ2-7 better. From germline, CDR1 is DFQATT and CDR2 SNEGSKA (reference sequence). The CDR3 runs to 14 residues. Here the CDR3 reads CSASPYEPGAEQYF. The CDR3 region has the DNA TGCAGTGCTAGTCCCTACGAGCCAGGGGCCGAGCAGTACTTC.

Only one count was recorded for this clonotype. V usage is TRBV2 and J usage is TRBJ2-1; a weak D match, TRBD2 (6 bases). This CDR3 has 14 residues. The V gene's germline CDR1 is SNHLY and CDR2 FYNNEI. The V and J ends lost 8 bases and 0 bases respectively, with 11 bases between them. CDR3 region: CASGGVSSYNEQFF. The CDR3, as DNA: TGTGCCAGCGGCGGGGTGAGCTCCTACAATGAGCAGTTCTTC.